This TCR beta chain stems from a study of cytomegalovirus exposure and HLA in healthy donors (dated by TCRdb to about 2017). Looking at the study overall: According to an earlier analysis of a few hundred of the donors, roughly 180 million T cells yielded approximately 120 million unique TCR beta sequences and 276 Gb of sequence data. Genome-wide SNP genotypes for about 65% of the 666 donors were used in a later genetic analysis, which treated that subset as a discovery cohort. The T cell repertoires of 670 or so subjects were profiled by immunosequencing and related to cytomegalovirus serostatus. Among the roughly 400 genotyped donors, approximately 82% belonged to the genetic ancestry cluster associated with self-reported Caucasian donors. Roughly 300 gigabases of sequencing data and 80 million or so unique TCR sequences were included in an early release covering roughly 700 HLA-typed donors. An earlier analysis of some 500 of the donors used high-throughput TCR beta sequencing to judge whether each TCR beta V gene segment behaved as functional or pseudogenic. The later analysis used no new phenotypic data to find candidate immune exposures, relying instead on TCR beta sequences and their occurrence across donors. The number of donors typed differed by locus, with about 629-630 for A, B, C, DRB1 and DQB1, 522 for DQA1, over 600 for DPA1, and 400 to 490 for DPB1. The study was designed to test whether signatures of past pathogen exposure could be identified by cataloging public T cell receptors. Among some 410 genotyped donors of the cohort, an average of around 240,000 unique TCR beta nucleotide sequences were sequenced per donor, around 20% of them non-productive. All discovery cohort repertoires had been generated on a single sequencing platform. Besides the first cohort of about 730 subjects, a separate validation cohort made up of 120 different subjects was used. Donor age, sex, ethnicity and CMV serostatus were compiled together with the repertoire data. A later analysis re-examined previously published TCR beta repertoires from more than 600 donors and added high-resolution HLA genotyping to investigate patterns of TCR occurrence. Four to six DR-DQ haplotypes were handled as single units for association and clustering because linkage in the cohort was strong. Class I and class II HLA loci were covered by the typing at four-digit resolution. High-throughput TCR immunosequencing, statistical association of individual TCRs with disease status, and machine learning were combined to predict cytomegalovirus infection status. General study outcomes and caveats: Compared with the roughly 600-donor mean, donors in an Asian-associated ancestry cluster had fewer N-insertions in productive TCRs, according to a later genetic analysis. Assigning TCR associations to individual alleles was difficult when HLA alleles, especially DR and DQ, strongly co-occurred. In a later analysis, the rate of TCR association differed among HLA loci, with DRB1 alleles having the most associated TCRs and HLA-C alleles having the fewest. A group of highly shared sequence variants was considered likely to be a technical artifact of the sequencing pipeline. Correlated functional status among segregating V segments might reflect linkage disequilibrium, but an unknown experimental factor could not be ruled out. Several of the top co-occurrence clusters appeared to be linked to parvovirus B19, influenza, CMV and Epstein-Barr virus, according to a later analysis. In the study, approximately 160 TCR beta chains were listed as associated with cytomegalovirus. For the cohort, immune exposure information was limited to CMV serostatus. According to a later analysis, most CMV-associated TCR beta chains appeared to be HLA-restricted, and the HLA associations seemed to be driven largely by CMV exposure. The authors suggested that the approach could potentially be generalized to other disease states and immunological phenotypes. In an earlier analysis of approximately 590 of the donors, most TCR beta V segments appeared in productive rearrangements about 90% or about 30% of the time, broadly matching IMGT annotations. In a later analysis, around 15,000 TCR beta sequences were associated with specific HLA alleles at a false discovery rate of 0.05. A further reported finding was that TCR beta sequences accurately predicted the HLA-A and HLA-B alleles for most subjects in the first cohort. A few of the identified cytomegalovirus-associated TCR beta chains were confirmed in vitro to be specific for cytomegalovirus antigens. In a later genetic analysis, a missense DCLRE1C variant was associated with V-gene and J-gene trimming of TCR beta chains, and the association was replicated in an independent cohort. The cohort was sequenced for TCR beta chains only, and without alpha or paired-chain data the features that could be detected were limited. In both the original and validation cohorts, the classifier was reported to diagnose cytomegalovirus status with high specificity and sensitivity. In a later analysis, HLA-associated TCR beta chains were found to be more clonally expanded and to have lower generation probabilities than equally common non-associated chains. Roughly uniform sequencing depth across donors was assumed in presence/absence analyses, although this assumption may not hold. Over 15 rarely observed V segments, including chromosome 9 orphons, were excluded from the earlier analysis of some 590 of the donors because counts were too low. The 87-base-pair reads could not distinguish some IMGT-functional V segments, including TRBV6-2 and TRBV6-3, so those segments were excluded. While some public TCRs were present in many individuals, most TCR sequences turned up only very rarely across donors. Because HLA typing was unavailable for some donors at each locus, only the typed subset was used in association tests.

Germline trimming: 0 bases from V, 4 bases from J; junction bases outside gene matches: 8. The CDR3 goes from the cysteine to the phenylalanine over 16 residues. Only the CDR3 portion is preserved as DNA: 48 bases, with reading frame beginning at the first base. The CDR1 and CDR2 encoded by the germline V gene are MGHRA and YSYEKL. The cohort consisted of 650 to 700 healthy bone marrow donors. At the time of sampling, all cohort members were nominally healthy, though unrecorded immune exposures were likely present. The donor tested CMV seropositive and was one of the 289 seropositive cohort members. Every donor gave a peripheral blood sample, and the peripheral blood mononuclear cells from that sample were used for TCR beta sequencing. The Qiagen DNeasy Blood Extraction Kit was used to extract genomic DNA from the blood cell samples. The protocol used for the library was the immunoSEQ multiplex PCR assay. For the multiplex PCR, a mixture combining 60 forward primers for TCR Vbeta segments and 13 reverse primers for TCR Jbeta segments was used. The CDR3 region of rearranged TCR beta genes was amplified from genomic DNA by a multiplex PCR assay. On the Illumina HiSeq System, the amplified TCR beta libraries were sequenced as 87-base-pair reads. The study's processing was this. A later analysis tallied 75 million to 85 million unique TCR beta chains across the 700 or so repertoires, and approximately 9.9 million of those chains were shared by two or more donors. Raw reads were error-corrected and collapsed into unique sequences with a nearest-neighbor algorithm that merged closely related sequences to remove PCR and sequencing errors. To assign V, D and J gene segments, CDR3 sequences were aligned to IMGT reference sequences. Each retained sequence needed at least a six-nucleotide match to both a V gene segment and a J gene segment. Rearrangements were classified as productive when the CDR3 lacked stop codons and remained in frame with V and J, and all other rearrangements were classified as non-productive. CDR3 was defined according to IMGT convention as the region running from the second conserved V-encoded cysteine to the conserved J-encoded phenylalanine. In an earlier analysis of roughly 610 of the donors, sequences lacking an unambiguous match to a single V gene segment were excluded. An earlier analysis of a few hundred of the donors classified V segments as functional when productive rearrangements were above 56.7% and as segregating when the standard deviation between donors was above 5%. A statistical classification framework was developed to diagnose cytomegalovirus status using the catalog of TCR beta chain sequences. In a later analysis, V and J genes were assigned by comparing TCR nucleotide sequences against IMGT/GENE-DB human TR gene sequences. The TCRdist pipeline was used in a later analysis to assign CDR3 sequences and most-parsimonious VDJ recombination scenarios. In a later analysis, every TCR beta chain was defined by the combination of its CDR3 amino acid sequence and its V-gene family, and reads without a unique V-gene family were dropped. A later analysis removed roughly 590 highly shared, low-generation-probability nucleotide sequences to deal with suspected cross-contamination and a sequencing artifact. In a later analysis, a clonal expansion index was calculated for each public chain from normalized within-repertoire ranks of inferred template counts. A later analysis computed generation probabilities with a VDJ recombination model fitted to out-of-frame rearrangements, and checked the results against IGoR. A later analysis scored TCR-TCR, TCR-HLA and TCR-CMV co-occurrence with hypergeometric tests, applying a repertoire-size bias correction to TCR pairs. In a later analysis, false discovery rates were estimated by permuting HLA or CMV assignments 20 times. In a later analysis, co-occurring TCRs were grouped with DBSCAN, and TCRdist sequence similarity was added when clustering was performed within HLA-allele-positive subsets. Co-occurrence clustering excluded repertoires with fewer than 30,000 or more than 120,000 public chains, plus five with anomalous nucleotide sharing. The table comes from immuneACCESS by way of TCRdb, which keeps in-frame sequences with V and J called. Part of the clones is missing from these tables; in studies checked, under half for an unresolved V gene and the rest for unknown reasons. That table furnishes V, J and clone size, whereas the DNA furnished D and trimming. The sample yields 150,000 to 200,000 clones; 65% to 70% were counted once. The ten biggest clones cover more than 9% of the sample.

Concerning this clone itself: Its antigen target is currently unknown. No base quality information exists; no much larger clone differs at one position.

This TCR was sampled from a man aged 25 to 45 in good health and CMV-seropositive. The sequencing input was PBMCs. The V and J segments used are TRBV4-1 and TRBJ2-7, with 8 bases aligning to TRBD1. The CDR3 reads as follows: CASSQEDRGAHYEQYF. In nucleotides, the sequence is TGCGCCAGCAGCCAAGAAGACAGGGGCGCGCATTACGAGCAGTACTTC.